Shown below are 11 T cell receptor beta chains from a single sample sequenced in a study of cytomegalovirus exposure and HLA in healthy donors. Method: immunoSEQ multiplex PCR; TCRdb's copy keeps in-frame clones and lacks some. The data show approximately 300,000 clones, with approximately 90% seen just once and about 0.91% held by the top ten. The sequenced material came from PBMCs. These receptors were taken from a woman aged 18-30 years in good health and CMV-seronegative.

This clone was recorded once. The rearrangement links TRBV6-5 to TRBJ2-4; TRBD2 aligns across 7 bases. CDR3 size: 14 residues. Losses at the gene ends were 8 bases for V and 3 bases for J; bases not matched to a gene: 7. Per the germline V gene, CDR1 is MNHEY and CDR2 is SVGAGI. CDR3 DNA: TGTGCCAGCGGACTAGGAGGCGGCAAAAACATTCAGTACTTC. Encoded protein: CASGLGGGKNIQYF.

The chain recombines TRBV2 with TRBJ2-3; weak D call: TRBD1 (6 bases). From germline, CDR1 is SNHLY and CDR2 FYNNEI. The CDR3 has 18 residues. V shed 6 bases and J shed 1 base, with 23 bases lying between them. The CDR3: CASRPEGYTGWGTDTQYF. The CDR3 DNA reads as TGTGCCAGCAGACCCGAAGGGTACACAGGGTGGGGCACAGATACGCAGTATTTT.

The chain couples TRBV5-1 to TRBJ2-7, with 10 bases fitting TRBD2. This CDR3 is built from 15 residues. Trimming cost V 4 bases and J 7 bases; bases outside gene matches: 11. CDR1 SGHRS and CDR2 YFSETQ come from the germline V gene. CDR3 loop: CASSLAGDSGSEQYF. CDR3 DNA sequence: TGCGCCAGCAGCCTAGCGGGAGATTCCGGGTCTGAGCAGTACTTC.

The chain joins TRBV5-1 to TRBJ2-3; TRBD1 matches 12 bases. Germline values: CDR1 SGHRS, CDR2 YFSETQ. This CDR3 spans 15 amino acids. Germline trimming cut 2 bases from V and 5 bases from J; bases unmatched to any gene: 3. CDR3 sequence (DNA): TGCGCCAGCAGCTTTGGGACAGGGGGCTTAGATACGCAGTATTTT. Its protein product is CASSFGTGGLDTQYF.

Remarks on this clone: Sequence at one end of the junction differs from germline and may be a read error. The chain is built from TRBV7-7 and TRBJ2-1, with 9 bases that match TRBD1. The CDR3 is 14 residues long. Germline V gene lookup returns CDR1 SSHAT and CDR2 FNYEAQ (reference sequence). CDR3 amino acids: CASSLGTGRNEQFF. The CDR3 DNA is TGTGCTAGCAGCTTAGGGACAGGGAGGAATGAGCAGTTCTTC.

The rearrangement links TRBV9 to TRBJ2-7, with D perhaps matching TRBD2 (5 bases). The CDR3 covers 12 residues. Trimming shortened V by 5 bases and J by 3 bases, and 9 bases separated the two germline ends. Germline assignment: CDR1 SGDLS and CDR2 YYNGEE. For the CDR3, the DNA is TGTGCCAGCAGTAACCGGGACTACGAGCAGTACTTC. This sequence encodes CASSNRDYEQYF.

The rearrangement uses TRBV4-1 and TRBJ2-4; 11 bases match TRBD2. Germline-derived CDR1 and CDR2 are MGHRA and YSYEKL. CDR3 length: 17 residues. Trimming removed 3 bases from V and 0 bases from J; junction bases left unmatched: 4. The CDR3 DNA is TGCGCCAGCAGCCAGGGGGGACTAGCGGAAGCCAAAAACATTCAGTACTTC. Protein product: CASSQGGLAEAKNIQYF.

The chain uses TRBV9 and TRBJ2-2; D gene ambiguous. V dropped 0 bases and J dropped 6 bases, with 9 bases sitting between them. The CDR3 runs to 14 residues. Germline assignment: CDR1 SGDLS and CDR2 YYNGEE. The DNA of the CDR3 is TGTGCCAGCAGCGTAGGTATCTCTTCCGGGGAGCTGTTTTTT. Translation: CASSVGISSGELFF.

This chain uses TRBV7-8 with TRBJ2-7; TRBD1 might be the D (5 bases). Germline V lookup: CDR1 SGHVS, CDR2 FQNEAQ. V lost 6 bases, J lost 2 bases, and 20 bases lay in between. The CDR3 runs 16 residues. CDR3 sequence reads: CASRGVGASAAYEQYF. CDR3 in DNA: TGTGCCAGCAGAGGGGTCGGAGCCAGTGCGGCCTACGAGCAGTACTTC.

The chain employs TRBV18 and TRBJ1-1; the D gene is possibly TRBD1 (5 bases). The CDR3 has 17 residues. Looked up from germline, CDR1 is KGHSH and CDR2 is LQKENI. V was pared by 0 bases and J by 1 base, with 15 bases between. In DNA, the CDR3 is TGTGCCAGCTCACCACCGTCCCGGACACTAAAGAACACTGAAGCTTTCTTT. Its protein is CASSPPSRTLKNTEAFF.

This clone appeared a few times. The chain employs TRBV7-9 and TRBJ1-5; possibly TRBD1 for D (5 bases). Germline V gives CDR1 SEHNR, CDR2 FQNEAQ (reference sequence). The CDR3 extends over 13 amino acids. With 2 bases removed from V and 6 bases from J, the gap between germline ends came to 8 bases. The CDR3 bases are TGTGCCAGCAGCTTACGGGGGTCTCAGCCCCAGCATTTT. As protein: CASSLRGSQPQHF.